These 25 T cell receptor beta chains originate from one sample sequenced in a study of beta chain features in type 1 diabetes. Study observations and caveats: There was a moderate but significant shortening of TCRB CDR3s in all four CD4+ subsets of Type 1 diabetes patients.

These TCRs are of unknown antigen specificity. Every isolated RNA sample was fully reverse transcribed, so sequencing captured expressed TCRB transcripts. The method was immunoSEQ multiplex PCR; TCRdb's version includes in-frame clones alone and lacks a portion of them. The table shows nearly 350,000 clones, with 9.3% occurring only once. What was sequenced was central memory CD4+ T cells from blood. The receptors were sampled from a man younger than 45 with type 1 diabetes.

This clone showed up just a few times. CDR3 loop: CASRAGGGPGYTF. In DNA form, the CDR3 reads TGTGCCAGCAGGGCAGGAGGGGGCCCCGGCTACACCTTC. The chain couples TRBV7-2 to TRBJ1-2, with 7 positions matching TRBD1. Germline V CDR1 and CDR2: SGHTA, FQGNSA. The CDR3 runs 13 residues. V shed 6 bases and J 8 bases; nucleotides not matched to a gene: 9.

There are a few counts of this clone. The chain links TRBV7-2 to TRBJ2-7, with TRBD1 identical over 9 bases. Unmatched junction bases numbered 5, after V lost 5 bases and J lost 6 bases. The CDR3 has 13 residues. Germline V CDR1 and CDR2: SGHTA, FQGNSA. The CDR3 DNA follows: TGTGCCAGCAGCGGGACAGGGATAGGCGAGCAGTACTTC. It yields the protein CASSGTGIGEQYF.

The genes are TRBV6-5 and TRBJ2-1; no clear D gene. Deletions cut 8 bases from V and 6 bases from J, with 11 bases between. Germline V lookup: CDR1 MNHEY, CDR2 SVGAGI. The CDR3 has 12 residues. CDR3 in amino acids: CASSHGVNEQFF. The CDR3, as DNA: TGTGCCAGCTCCCATGGGGTCAATGAGCAGTTCTTC.

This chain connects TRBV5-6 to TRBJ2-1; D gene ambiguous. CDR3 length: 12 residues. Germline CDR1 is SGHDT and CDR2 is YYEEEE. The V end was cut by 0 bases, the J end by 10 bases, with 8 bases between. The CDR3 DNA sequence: TGTGCCAGCAGCTTGGCCACGGCAGAGCAGTTCTTC. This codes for CASSLATAEQFF.

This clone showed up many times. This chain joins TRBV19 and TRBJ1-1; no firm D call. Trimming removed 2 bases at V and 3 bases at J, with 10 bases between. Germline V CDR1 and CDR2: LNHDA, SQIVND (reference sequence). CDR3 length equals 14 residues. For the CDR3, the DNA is TGTGCCAGTAGTATAACGTGGGAACACACTGAAGCTTTCTTT. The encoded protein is CASSITWEHTEAFF.

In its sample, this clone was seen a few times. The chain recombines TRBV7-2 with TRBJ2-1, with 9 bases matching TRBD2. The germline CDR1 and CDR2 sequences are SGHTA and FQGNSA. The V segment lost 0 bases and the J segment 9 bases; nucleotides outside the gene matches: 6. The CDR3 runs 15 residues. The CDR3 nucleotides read TGTGCCAGCAGCTTAGCGCAGACTAGCGGCACTGAGCAGTTCTTC. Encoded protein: CASSLAQTSGTEQFF.

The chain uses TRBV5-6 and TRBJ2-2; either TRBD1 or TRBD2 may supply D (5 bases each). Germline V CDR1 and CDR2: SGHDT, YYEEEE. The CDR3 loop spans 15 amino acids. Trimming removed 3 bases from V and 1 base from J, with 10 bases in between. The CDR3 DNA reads TGTGCCAGCAGCTGGGGGACCGGGAACACCGGGGAGCTGTTTTTT. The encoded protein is CASSWGTGNTGELFF.

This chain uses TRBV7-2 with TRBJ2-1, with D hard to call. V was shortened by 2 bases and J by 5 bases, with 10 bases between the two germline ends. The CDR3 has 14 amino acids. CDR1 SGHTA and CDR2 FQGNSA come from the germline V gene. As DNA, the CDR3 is TGTGCCAGCAGCTTAATGTTCAGCGACAATGAGCAGTTCTTC. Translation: CASSLMFSDNEQFF.

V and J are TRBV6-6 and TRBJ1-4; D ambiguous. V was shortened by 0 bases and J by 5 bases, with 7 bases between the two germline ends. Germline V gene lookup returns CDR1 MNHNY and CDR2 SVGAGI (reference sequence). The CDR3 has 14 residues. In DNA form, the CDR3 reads TGTGCCAGCAGTTACTCTGAGGGAAATGAAAAACTGTTTTTT. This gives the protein CASSYSEGNEKLFF.

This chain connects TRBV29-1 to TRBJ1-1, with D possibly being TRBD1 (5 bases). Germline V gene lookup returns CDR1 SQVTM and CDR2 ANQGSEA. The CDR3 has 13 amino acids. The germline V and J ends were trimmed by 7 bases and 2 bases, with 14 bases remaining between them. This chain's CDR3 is CSASGTVNTEAFF. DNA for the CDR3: TGCAGCGCTTCCGGGACGGTAAACACTGAAGCTTTCTTT. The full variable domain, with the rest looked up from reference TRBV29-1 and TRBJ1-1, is SAVISQKPSRDICQRGTSLTIQCQVDSQVTMMFWYRQQPGQSLTLIATANQGSEATYESGFVIDKFPISRPNLTFSTLTVSNMSPEDSSIYLCSASGTVNTEAFFGQGTRLTVV.

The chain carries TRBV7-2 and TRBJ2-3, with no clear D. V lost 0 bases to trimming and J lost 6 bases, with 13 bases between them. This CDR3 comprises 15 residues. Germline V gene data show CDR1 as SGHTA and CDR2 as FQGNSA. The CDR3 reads CASSLAVLPDDTQYF. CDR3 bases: TGTGCCAGCAGCTTAGCCGTACTGCCCGACGATACGCAGTATTTT.

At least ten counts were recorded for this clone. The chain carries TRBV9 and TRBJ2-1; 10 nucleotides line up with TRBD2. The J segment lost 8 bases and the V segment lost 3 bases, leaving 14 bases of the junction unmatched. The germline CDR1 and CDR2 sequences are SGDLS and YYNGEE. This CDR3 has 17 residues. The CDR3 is CASSAILVAGGVDEQFF. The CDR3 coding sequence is TGTGCCAGCAGCGCCATTCTCGTAGCGGGGGGAGTTGATGAGCAGTTCTTC.

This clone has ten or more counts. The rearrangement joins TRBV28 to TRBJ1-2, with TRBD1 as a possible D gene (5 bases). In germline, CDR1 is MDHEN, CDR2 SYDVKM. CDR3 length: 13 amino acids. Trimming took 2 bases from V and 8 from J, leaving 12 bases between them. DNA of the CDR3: TGTGCCAGCAGTTTAGCAGGGTCGGGAGGCTACACCTTC. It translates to CASSLAGSGGYTF.

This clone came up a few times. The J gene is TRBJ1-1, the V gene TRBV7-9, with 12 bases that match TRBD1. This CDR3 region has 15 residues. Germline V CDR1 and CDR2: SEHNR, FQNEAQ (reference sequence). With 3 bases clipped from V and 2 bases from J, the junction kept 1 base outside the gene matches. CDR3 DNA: TGTGCCAGCAGCTTTGGGACAGGGGGCAACACTGAAGCTTTCTTT. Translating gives CASSFGTGGNTEAFF.

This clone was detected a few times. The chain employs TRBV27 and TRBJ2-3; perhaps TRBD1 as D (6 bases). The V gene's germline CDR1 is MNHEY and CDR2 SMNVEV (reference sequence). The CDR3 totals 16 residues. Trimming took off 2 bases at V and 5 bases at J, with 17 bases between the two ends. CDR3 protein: CASSLGLNRDGDTQYF. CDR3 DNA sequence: TGTGCCAGCAGTTTAGGTCTTAACAGGGATGGAGATACGCAGTATTTT.

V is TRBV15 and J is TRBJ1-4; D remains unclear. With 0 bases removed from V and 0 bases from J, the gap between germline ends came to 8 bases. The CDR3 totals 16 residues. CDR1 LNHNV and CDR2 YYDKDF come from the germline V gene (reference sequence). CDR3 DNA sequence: TGTGCCACCAGCAGAGATCCAGGTGCAACTAATGAAAAACTGTTTTTT. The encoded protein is CATSRDPGATNEKLFF.

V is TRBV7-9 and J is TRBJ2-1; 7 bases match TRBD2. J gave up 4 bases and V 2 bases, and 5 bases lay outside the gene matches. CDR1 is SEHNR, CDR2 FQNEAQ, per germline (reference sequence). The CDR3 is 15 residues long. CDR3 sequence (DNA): TGTGCCAGCAGCTTAAGGCAGGGAGGGTACAATGAGCAGTTCTTC. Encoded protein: CASSLRQGGYNEQFF.

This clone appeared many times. This CDR3 is CASSGGGYEQYF. CDR3 DNA sequence: TGTGCCTCGTCAGGGGGAGGCTACGAGCAGTACTTC. The chain couples TRBV2 to TRBJ2-7, with D possibly matching TRBD1 (7 bases). Germline loops: CDR1 SNHLY, CDR2 FYNNEI. The CDR3 extends over 12 amino acids. Trimming stripped 11 bases from V and 3 bases from J, with 14 bases between.

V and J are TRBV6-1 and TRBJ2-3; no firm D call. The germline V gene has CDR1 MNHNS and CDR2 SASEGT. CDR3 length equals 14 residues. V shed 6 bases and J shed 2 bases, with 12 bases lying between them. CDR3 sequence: CASRVGIYTDTQYF. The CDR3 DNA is TGTGCCAGCAGAGTGGGGATTTACACAGATACGCAGTATTTT.

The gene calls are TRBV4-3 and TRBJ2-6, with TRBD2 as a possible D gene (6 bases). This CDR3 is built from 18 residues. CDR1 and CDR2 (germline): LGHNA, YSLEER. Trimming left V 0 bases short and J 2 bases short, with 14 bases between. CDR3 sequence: CASSQEAGNLAGANVLTF. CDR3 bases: TGCGCCAGCAGCCAAGAGGCGGGGAACTTGGCTGGGGCCAACGTCCTGACTTTC.

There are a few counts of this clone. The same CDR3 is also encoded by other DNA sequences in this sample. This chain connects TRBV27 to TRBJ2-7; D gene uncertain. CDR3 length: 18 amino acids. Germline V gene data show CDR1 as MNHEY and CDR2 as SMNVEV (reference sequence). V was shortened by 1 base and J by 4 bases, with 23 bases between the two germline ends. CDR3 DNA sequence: TGTGCCAGCAGTTTATTCCGACCTCAGGCCAACACACGGTACGAGCAGTACTTC. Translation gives CASSLFRPQANTRYEQYF.

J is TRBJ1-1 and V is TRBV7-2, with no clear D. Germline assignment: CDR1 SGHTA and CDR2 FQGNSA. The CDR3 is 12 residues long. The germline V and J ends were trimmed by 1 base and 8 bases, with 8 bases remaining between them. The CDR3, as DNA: TGTGCCAGCAGCTTAGGGATGCGGGAAGCTTTCTTT. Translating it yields CASSLGMREAFF.

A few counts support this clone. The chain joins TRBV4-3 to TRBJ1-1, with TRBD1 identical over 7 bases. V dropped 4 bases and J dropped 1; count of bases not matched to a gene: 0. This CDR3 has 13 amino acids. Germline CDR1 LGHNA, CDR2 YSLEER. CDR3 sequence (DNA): TGCGCCAGCAGCCGACAGGGGAACACTGAAGCTTTCTTT. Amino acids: CASSRQGNTEAFF.

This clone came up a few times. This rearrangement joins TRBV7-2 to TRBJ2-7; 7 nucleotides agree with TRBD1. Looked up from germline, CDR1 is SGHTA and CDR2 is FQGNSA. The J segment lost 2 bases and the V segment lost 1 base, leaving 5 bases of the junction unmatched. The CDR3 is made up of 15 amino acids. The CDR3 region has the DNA TGTGCCAGCAGCTTAGTGCAGGGGACAGCCTACGAGCAGTACTTC. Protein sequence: CASSLVQGTAYEQYF.

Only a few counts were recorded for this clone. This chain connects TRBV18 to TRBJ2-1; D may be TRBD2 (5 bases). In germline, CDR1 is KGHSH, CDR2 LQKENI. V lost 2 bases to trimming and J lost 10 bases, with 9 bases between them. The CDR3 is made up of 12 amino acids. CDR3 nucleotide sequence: TGTGCCAGCTCACCAGTTGGGAGAGAGCAGTTCTTC. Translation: CASSPVGREQFF. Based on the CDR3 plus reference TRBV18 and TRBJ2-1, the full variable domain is NAGVMQNPRHLVRRRGQEARLRCSPMKGHSHVYWYRQLPEEGLKFMVYLQKENIIDESGMPKERFSAEFPKEGPSILRIQQVVRGDSAAYFCASSPVGREQFFGPGTRLTVL.